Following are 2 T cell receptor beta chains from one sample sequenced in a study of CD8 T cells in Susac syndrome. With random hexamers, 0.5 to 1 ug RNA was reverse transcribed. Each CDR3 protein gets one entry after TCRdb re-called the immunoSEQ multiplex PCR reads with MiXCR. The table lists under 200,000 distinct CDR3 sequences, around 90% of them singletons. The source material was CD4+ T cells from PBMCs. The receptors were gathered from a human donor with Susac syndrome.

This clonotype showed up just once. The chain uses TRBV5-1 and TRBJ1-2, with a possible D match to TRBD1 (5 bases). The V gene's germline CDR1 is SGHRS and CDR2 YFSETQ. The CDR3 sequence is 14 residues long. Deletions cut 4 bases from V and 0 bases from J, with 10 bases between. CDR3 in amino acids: CASSVQESNYGYTF. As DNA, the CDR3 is TGCGCCAGCAGCGTACAGGAATCTAACTATGGCTACACCTTC.

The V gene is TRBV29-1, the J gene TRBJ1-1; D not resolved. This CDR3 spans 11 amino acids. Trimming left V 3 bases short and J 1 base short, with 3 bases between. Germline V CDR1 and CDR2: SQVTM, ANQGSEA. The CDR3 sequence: CSVDQNTEAFF. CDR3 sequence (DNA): TGCAGCGTTGATCAGAACACTGAAGCTTTCTTT.